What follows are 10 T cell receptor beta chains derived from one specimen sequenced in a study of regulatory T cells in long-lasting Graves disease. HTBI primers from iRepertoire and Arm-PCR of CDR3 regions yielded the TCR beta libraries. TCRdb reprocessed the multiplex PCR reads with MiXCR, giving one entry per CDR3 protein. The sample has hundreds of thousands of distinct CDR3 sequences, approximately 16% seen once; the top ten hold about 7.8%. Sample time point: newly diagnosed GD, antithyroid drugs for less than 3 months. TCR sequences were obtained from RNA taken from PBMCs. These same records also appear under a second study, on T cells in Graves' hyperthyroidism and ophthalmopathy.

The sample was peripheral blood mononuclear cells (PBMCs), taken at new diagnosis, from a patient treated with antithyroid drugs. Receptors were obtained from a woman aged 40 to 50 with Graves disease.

The CDR3 protein is CSAERLVDEQFF. CDR3 in DNA: TGCAGCGCAGAACGACTAGTCGATGAGCAGTTCTTC. The chain carries TRBV29-1 and TRBJ2-1; D perhaps matches TRBD2 (6 bases). Trimming shortened V by 7 bases and J by 8 bases, and 15 bases separated the two germline ends. Germline CDR1 SQVTM, CDR2 ANQGSEA. CDR3 length equals 12 residues.

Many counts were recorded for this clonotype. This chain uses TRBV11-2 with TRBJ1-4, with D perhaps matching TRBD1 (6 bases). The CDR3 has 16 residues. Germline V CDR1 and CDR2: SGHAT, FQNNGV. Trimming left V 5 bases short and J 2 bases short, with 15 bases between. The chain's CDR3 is CASSSMGGPTNEKLFF. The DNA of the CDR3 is TGTGCCAGCAGCAGTATGGGGGGGCCCACTAATGAAAAACTGTTTTTT. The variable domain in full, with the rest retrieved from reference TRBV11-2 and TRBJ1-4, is EAGVAQSPRYKIIEKRQSVAFWCNPISGHATLYWYQQILGQGPKLLIQFQNNGVVDDSQLPKDRFSAERLKGVDSTLKIQPAKLEDSAVYLCASSSMGGPTNEKLFFGSGTQLSVL.

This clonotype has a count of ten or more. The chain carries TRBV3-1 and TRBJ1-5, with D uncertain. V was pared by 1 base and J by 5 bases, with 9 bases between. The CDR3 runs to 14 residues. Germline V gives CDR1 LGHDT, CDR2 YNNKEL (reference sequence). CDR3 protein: CASSQGGRDQPQHF. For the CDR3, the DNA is TGTGCCAGCAGCCAAGGCGGTCGGGATCAGCCCCAGCATTTT.

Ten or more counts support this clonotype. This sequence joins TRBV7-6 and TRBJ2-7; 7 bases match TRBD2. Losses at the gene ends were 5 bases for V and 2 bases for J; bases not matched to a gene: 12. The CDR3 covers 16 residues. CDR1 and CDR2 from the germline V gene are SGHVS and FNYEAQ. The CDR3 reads CASSGGEHGRAYEQYF. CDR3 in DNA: TGTGCCAGCAGCGGAGGGGAGCATGGGAGGGCCTACGAGCAGTACTTC.

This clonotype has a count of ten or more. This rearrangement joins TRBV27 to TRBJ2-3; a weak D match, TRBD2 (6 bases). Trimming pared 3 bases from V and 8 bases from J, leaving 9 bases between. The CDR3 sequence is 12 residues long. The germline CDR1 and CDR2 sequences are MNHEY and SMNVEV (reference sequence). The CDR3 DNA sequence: TGTGCCAGCAGTTTTGCCGGGAGTACGCAGTATTTT. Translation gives CASSFAGSTQYF.

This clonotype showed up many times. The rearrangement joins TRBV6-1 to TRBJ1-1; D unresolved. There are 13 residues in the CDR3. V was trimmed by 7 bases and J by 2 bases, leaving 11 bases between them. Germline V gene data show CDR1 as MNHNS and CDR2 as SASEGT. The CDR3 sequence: CASTLGQNTEAFF. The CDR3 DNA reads TGTGCCAGCACCTTGGGCCAAAACACTGAAGCTTTCTTT.

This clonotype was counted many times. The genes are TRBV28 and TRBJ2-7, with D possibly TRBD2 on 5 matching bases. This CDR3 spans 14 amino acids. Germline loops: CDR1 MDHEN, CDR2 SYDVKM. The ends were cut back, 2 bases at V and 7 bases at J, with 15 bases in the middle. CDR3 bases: TGTGCCAGCAGTTTAGGTGTGGGAGTCGGGGAGCAGTACTTC. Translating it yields CASSLGVGVGEQYF.

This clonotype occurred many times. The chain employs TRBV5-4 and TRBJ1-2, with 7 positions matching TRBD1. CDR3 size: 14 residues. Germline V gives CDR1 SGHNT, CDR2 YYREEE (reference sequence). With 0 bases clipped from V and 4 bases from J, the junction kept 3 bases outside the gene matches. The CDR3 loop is CASSLDYRGYGYTF. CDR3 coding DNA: TGTGCCAGCAGCTTGGATTACAGGGGCTATGGCTACACCTTC.

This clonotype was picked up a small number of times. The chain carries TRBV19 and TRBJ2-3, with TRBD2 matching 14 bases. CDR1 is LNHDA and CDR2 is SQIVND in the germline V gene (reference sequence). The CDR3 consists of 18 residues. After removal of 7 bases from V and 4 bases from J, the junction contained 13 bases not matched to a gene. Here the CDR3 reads CASNGLAGGGTHADTQYF. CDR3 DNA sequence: TGTGCCAGTAATGGACTAGCGGGAGGAGGAACCCACGCAGATACGCAGTATTTT.

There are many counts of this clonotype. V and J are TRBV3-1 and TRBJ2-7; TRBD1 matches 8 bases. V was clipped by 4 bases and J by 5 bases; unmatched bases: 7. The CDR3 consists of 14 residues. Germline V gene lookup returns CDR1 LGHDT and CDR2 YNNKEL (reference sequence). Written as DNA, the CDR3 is TGTGCCAGCAGCCTACAGGGGGGCGTCGACGAGCAGTACTTC. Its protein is CASSLQGGVDEQYF.